The 14 T cell receptor beta chains below come from one sample, sequenced in a study of cytomegalovirus exposure and HLA in healthy donors. Primers: 60 Vbeta forward and 13 Jbeta reverse. Only in-frame clones appear in the TCRdb table, and some are missing; sequencing was by immunoSEQ multiplex PCR. This sample has about 56,000 clones, with roughly 80% found just once. Sequencing input: PBMCs. The receptors come from a man aged 40-49 years in good health and CMV-seronegative.

This clone was seen only a few times. This chain joins TRBV29-1 and TRBJ2-7, with TRBD2 identical over 14 bases. Per the germline V gene, CDR1 is SQVTM and CDR2 is ANQGSEA. The V and J ends lost 6 bases and 3 bases, in that order; junction bases with no gene match: 4. The CDR3 covers 14 residues. The CDR3 DNA follows: TGCAGCGTAGGGACTAGCGGGGGAATCTACGAGCAGTACTTC. Translated, it gives CSVGTSGGIYEQYF.

This sequence joins TRBV30 and TRBJ1-4; TRBD1 agrees at 9 bases. J gave up 8 bases and V 7 bases, and 5 bases lay outside the gene matches. Per the germline V gene, CDR1 is GTSNPN and CDR2 is SVGIG (reference sequence). This CDR3 comprises 12 residues. CDR3 bases: TGTGCCTTCCACAGGGGGCGGGAAAAACTGTTTTTT. Its translation is CAFHRGREKLFF.

The chain has TRBV7-2 and TRBJ1-2; D gene uncertain. This CDR3 has 15 amino acids. Trimming stripped 5 bases from V and 2 bases from J, with 15 bases between. Per the germline V gene, CDR1 is SGHTA and CDR2 is FQGNSA. The CDR3 DNA is TGTGCCAGCAGCCCCCAGGACGGGAGGAACTATGGCTACACCTTC. Translation gives CASSPQDGRNYGYTF.

A word on this clone: One end of the junction varies from germline; a read error may be responsible. The sample holds other DNA sequences that translate to the same CDR3. In nucleotides, the CDR3 is TGTGCCTGGAGTGTCGCTCTCTACTATAATTCCCCCCTCCACTTT. Protein product: CAWSVALYYNSPLHF. The rearrangement links TRBV30 to TRBJ1-6; D is unclear. Germline V gene data show CDR1 as GTSNPN and CDR2 as SVGIG (reference sequence). The CDR3 is 15 residues long.

The chain links TRBV6-4 to TRBJ1-4; no clear D. CDR1 is MRHNA and CDR2 is SNTAGT in the germline V gene. The CDR3 consists of 14 residues. V lost 6 bases to trimming and J lost 5 bases, with 13 bases between them. The CDR3 DNA follows: TGTGCCAGCAGCCGCCAAGCGGGGAATGAAAAACTGTTTTTT. Translated, it gives CASSRQAGNEKLFF.

Only a few counts were recorded for this clone. The V and J genes are TRBV10-3 and TRBJ1-1; D is undetermined. Germline V gene lookup returns CDR1 ENHRY and CDR2 SYGVKD. This CDR3 is 13 amino acids long. Trimming removed 3 bases from V and 0 bases from J, with 5 bases in between. This chain's CDR3 is CAISDLMNTEAFF. CDR3 in DNA: TGTGCCATCAGTGATCTTATGAACACTGAAGCTTTCTTT.

The rearrangement links TRBV27 to TRBJ1-5; D ambiguous. The V end was cut by 5 bases, the J end by 4 bases, with 21 bases between. This CDR3 region has 17 residues. In germline, CDR1 is MNHEY, CDR2 SMNVEV (reference sequence). The chain's CDR3 is CASSPFGSRLPNQPQHF. CDR3 DNA: TGTGCCAGCAGTCCATTCGGGTCGAGGCTTCCAAATCAGCCCCAGCATTTT.

The chain recombines TRBV7-2 with TRBJ1-5, with D possibly matching TRBD1 (5 bases). V lost 1 base and J lost 0, with 13 bases in between. Germline V gives CDR1 SGHTA, CDR2 FQGNSA. The CDR3 extends over 17 amino acids. The CDR3 DNA reads TGTGCCAGCAGCTTAGAGGGCAGGGAGGATAGCAATCAGCCCCAGCATTTT. Amino acid sequence: CASSLEGREDSNQPQHF.

The chain recombines TRBV28 with TRBJ1-6, with D tentatively TRBD1 (6 bases). Trimming stripped 1 base from V and 0 bases from J, with 13 bases between. Per the germline V gene, CDR1 is MDHEN and CDR2 is SYDVKM. The CDR3 consists of 18 residues. The CDR3 reads CASSLFTGFSSYNSPLHF. CDR3 bases: TGTGCCAGCAGTTTATTTACAGGGTTCAGCTCCTATAATTCACCCCTCCACTTT.

As concerns this clone: The same CDR3 arises from other DNA sequences in this sample as well. The V call is TRBV6-5, the J call TRBJ1-3, with TRBD1 matching over 7 bases. Germline CDR1 reads MNHEY; CDR2 reads SVGAGI. The CDR3 totals 16 residues. Trimming removed 0 bases from V and 4 bases from J; junction bases left unmatched: 6. The CDR3, as DNA: TGTGCCAGCAGTTACTCCAAGGGGGCGCGGGGAAACACCATATATTTT. Translating it yields CASSYSKGARGNTIYF.

V is TRBV7-2 and J is TRBJ2-5; TRBD2 agrees at 11 bases. In germline, CDR1 is SGHTA, CDR2 FQGNSA. This CDR3 comprises 16 residues. After removal of 4 bases from V and 7 bases from J, the junction contained 11 bases not matched to a gene. In nucleotides, the CDR3 is TGTGCCAGCAGCTCTCTGAGTCTAGCGGGGGGCGGGACCCAGTACTTC. Translating it yields CASSSLSLAGGGTQYF. Full variable domain (rest looked up from reference TRBV7-2 and TRBJ2-5): GAGVSQSPSNKVTEKGKDVELRCDPISGHTALYWYRQSLGQGLEFLIYFQGNSAPDKSGLPSDRFSAERTGGSVSTLTIQRTQQEDSAVYLCASSSLSLAGGGTQYFGPGTRLLVL.

The CDR3 protein is CASSLYQASGGQPQHF. The CDR3 DNA sequence: TGTGCCAGCAGCTTATACCAGGCATCGGGGGGTCAGCCCCAGCATTTT. The J gene is TRBJ1-5, the V gene TRBV7-2; D may be TRBD1 (5 bases). Trimming took 2 bases from V and 6 from J, leaving 17 bases between them. Per the germline V gene, CDR1 is SGHTA and CDR2 is FQGNSA. The CDR3 is made up of 16 amino acids.

The chain links TRBV15 to TRBJ2-5; D possibly corresponds to TRBD2 (5 bases). In germline, CDR1 is LNHNV, CDR2 YYDKDF (reference sequence). V was clipped by 1 base and J by 3 bases, with 6 bases between them. The CDR3 loop spans 13 amino acids. CDR3 loop: CATSRVLEETQYF. DNA of the CDR3: TGTGCCACCAGCAGAGTACTAGAAGAGACCCAGTACTTC.

The V and J genes are TRBV2 and TRBJ2-2, with 8 bases aligning to TRBD1. Germline CDR1 is SNHLY and CDR2 is FYNNEI. This CDR3 is 15 amino acids long. V gave up 2 bases and J gave up 5 bases; unmatched junction bases: 4. In nucleotides, the CDR3 is TGTGCCAGCAGTGAAACCAGACAGGGGACCGGGGAGCTGTTTTTT. Residues: CASSETRQGTGELFF. Filled out from reference TRBV2 and TRBJ2-2, the complete variable domain reads EPEVTQTPSHQVTQMGQEVILRCVPISNHLYFYWYRQILGQKVEFLVSFYNNEISEKSEIFDDQFSVERPDGSNFTLKIRSTKLEDSAMYFCASSETRQGTGELFFGEGSRLTVL.